The present T cell receptor (beta chain) was sequenced within a study of T cell changes during pregnancy in multiple sclerosis. Measured with immunoSEQ multiplex PCR; TCRdb has only the in-frame clones, and not every one. This sample has about 100,000 clones, with approximately 90% found just once. This sequence was found in a female donor with multiple sclerosis, enrolled in a pregnancy study. Sequences were derived from peripheral blood, sampled after pregnancy.

This chain's CDR3 is CASSNIPGQTYGYTF. The CDR3 coding sequence is TGTGCCAGCAGCAATATACCGGGACAGACATATGGCTACACCTTC. The chain couples TRBV7-2 to TRBJ1-2; 7 bases line up with TRBD1. Trimming took 5 bases from V and 5 from J; bases not matched to a gene: 11. The CDR3 is 15 residues long. Per germline, CDR1 SGHTA and CDR2 FQGNSA.